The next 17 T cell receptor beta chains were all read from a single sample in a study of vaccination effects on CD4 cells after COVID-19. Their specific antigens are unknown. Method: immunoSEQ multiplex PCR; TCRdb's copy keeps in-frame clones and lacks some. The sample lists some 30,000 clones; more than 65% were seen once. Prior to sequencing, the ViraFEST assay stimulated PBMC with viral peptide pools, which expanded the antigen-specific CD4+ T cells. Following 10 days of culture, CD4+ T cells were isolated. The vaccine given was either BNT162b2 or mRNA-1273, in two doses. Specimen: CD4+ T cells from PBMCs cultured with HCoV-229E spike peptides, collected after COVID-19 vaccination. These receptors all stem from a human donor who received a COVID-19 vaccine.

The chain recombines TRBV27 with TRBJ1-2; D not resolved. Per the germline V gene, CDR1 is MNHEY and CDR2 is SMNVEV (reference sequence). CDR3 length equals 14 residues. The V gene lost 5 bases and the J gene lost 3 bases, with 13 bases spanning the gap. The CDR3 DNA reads TGTGCCAGCAGTCCAAAAGAGGCAGACTATGGCTACACCTTC. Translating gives CASSPKEADYGYTF.

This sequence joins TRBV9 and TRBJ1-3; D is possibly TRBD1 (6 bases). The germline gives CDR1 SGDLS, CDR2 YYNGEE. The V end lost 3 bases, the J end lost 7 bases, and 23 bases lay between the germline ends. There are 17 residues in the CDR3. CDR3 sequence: CASSATSRDTMRNTIYF. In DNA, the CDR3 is TGTGCCAGCAGCGCGACCTCCCGGGACACTATGCGGAACACCATATATTTT. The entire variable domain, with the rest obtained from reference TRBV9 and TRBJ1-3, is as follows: DSGVTQTPKHLITATGQRVTLRCSPRSGDLSVYWYQQSLDQGLQFLIQYYNGEERAKGNILERFSAQQFPDLHSELNLSSLELGDSALYFCASSATSRDTMRNTIYFGEGSWLTVV.

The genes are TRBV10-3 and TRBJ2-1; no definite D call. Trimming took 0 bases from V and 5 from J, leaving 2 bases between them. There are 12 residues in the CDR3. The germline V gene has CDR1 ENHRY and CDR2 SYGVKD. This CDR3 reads CAISESNNEQFF. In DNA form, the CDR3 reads TGTGCCATCAGTGAGTCCAACAATGAGCAGTTCTTC.

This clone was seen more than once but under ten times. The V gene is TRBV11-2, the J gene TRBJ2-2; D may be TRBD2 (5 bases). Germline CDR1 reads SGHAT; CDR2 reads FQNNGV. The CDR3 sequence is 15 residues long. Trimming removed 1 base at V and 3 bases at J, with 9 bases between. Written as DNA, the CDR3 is TGTGCCAGCAGCTTAGCAACTAGTTACACCGGGGAGCTGTTTTTT. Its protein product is CASSLATSYTGELFF.

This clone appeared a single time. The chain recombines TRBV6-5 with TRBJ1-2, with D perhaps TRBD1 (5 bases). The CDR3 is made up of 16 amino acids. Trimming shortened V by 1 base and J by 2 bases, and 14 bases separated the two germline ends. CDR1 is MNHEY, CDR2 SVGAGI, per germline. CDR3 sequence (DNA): TGTGCCAGCAGTTACTTGCAGGGCCGGTCGAACTATGGCTACACCTTC. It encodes CASSYLQGRSNYGYTF.

The CDR3 DNA reads TGCGCCAGCAGTGGCGGGACAACCTATGGCTACACCTTC. Amino acid sequence: CASSGGTTYGYTF. The chain combines TRBV10-1 with TRBJ1-2, with a possible D match to TRBD1 (6 bases). The length of the CDR3 is 13 residues. Trimming left V 4 bases short and J 4 bases short, with 10 bases between. Per the germline V gene, CDR1 is WNHNN and CDR2 is SYGVQD (reference sequence).

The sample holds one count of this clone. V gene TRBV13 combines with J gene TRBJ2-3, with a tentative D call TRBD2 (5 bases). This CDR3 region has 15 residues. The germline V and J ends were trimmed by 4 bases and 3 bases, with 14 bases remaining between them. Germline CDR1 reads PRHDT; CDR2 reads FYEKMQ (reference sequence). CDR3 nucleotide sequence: TGTGCCAGCAGCTCGCCGACTACCCTTACAGATACGCAGTATTTT. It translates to CASSSPTTLTDTQYF.

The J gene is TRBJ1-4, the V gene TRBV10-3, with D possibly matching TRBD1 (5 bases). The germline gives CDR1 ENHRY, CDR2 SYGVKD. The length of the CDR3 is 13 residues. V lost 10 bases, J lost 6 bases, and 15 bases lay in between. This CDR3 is CATAGTTYEKLFF. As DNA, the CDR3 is TGTGCCACTGCAGGGACGACGTATGAAAAACTGTTTTTT.

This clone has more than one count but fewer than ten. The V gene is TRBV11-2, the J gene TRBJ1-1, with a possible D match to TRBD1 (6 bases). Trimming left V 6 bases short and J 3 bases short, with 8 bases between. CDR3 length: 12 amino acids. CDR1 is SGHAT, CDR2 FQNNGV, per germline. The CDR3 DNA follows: TGTGCCAGCAGTTGGGGGCACACTGAAGCTTTCTTT. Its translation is CASSWGHTEAFF.

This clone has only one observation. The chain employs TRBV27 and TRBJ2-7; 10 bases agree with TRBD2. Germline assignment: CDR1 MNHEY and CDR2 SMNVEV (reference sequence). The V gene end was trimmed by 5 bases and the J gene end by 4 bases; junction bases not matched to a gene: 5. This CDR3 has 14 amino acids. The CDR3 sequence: CASSVSSGRYEQYF. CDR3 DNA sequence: TGTGCCAGCAGTGTCTCTAGCGGGAGATACGAGCAGTACTTC.

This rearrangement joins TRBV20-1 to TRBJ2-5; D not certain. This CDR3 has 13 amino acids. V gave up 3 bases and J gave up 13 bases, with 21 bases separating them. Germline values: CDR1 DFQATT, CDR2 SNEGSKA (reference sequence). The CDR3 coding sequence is TGCAGTGCTAGTAGCTCGAGAAAGGGAACTTTGTACTTC. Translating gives CSASSSRKGTLYF.

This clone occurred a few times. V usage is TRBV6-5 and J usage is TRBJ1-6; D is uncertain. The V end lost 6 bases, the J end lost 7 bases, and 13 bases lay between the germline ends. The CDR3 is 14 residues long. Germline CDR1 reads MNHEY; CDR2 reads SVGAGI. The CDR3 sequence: CASRRTSTNSPLHF. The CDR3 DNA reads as TGTGCCAGCAGGCGGACTTCGACGAATTCACCCCTCCACTTT.

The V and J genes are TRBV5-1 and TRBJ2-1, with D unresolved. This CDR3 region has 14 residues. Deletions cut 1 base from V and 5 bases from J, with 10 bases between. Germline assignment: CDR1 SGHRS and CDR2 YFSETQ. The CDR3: CASSLWERHNEQFF. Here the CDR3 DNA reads TGCGCCAGCAGCTTGTGGGAACGGCACAATGAGCAGTTCTTC.

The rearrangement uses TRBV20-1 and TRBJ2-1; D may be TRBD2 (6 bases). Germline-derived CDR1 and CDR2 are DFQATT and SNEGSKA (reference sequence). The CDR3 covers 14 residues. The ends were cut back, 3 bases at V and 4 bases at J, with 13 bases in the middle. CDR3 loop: CSASRPSVYNEQFF. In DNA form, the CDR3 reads TGCAGTGCTAGTAGACCTAGCGTTTACAATGAGCAGTTCTTC.

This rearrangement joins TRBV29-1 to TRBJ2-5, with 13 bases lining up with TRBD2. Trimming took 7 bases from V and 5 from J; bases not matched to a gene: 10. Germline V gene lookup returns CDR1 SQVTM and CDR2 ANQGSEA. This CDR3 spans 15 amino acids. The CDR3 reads CSAAGLAGIWETQYF. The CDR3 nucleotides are TGCAGCGCCGCGGGACTAGCGGGAATCTGGGAGACCCAGTACTTC.

The DNA of the CDR3 is TGTGCCATCAGTGGTCAAACAGGGGAGGAAAAACTGTTTTTT. This codes for CAISGQTGEEKLFF. This sequence joins TRBV10-3 and TRBJ1-4; 7 nucleotides match TRBD1. V gave up 4 bases and J gave up 8 bases; unmatched junction bases: 7. The CDR3 is 14 amino acids. Germline V gene data show CDR1 as ENHRY and CDR2 as SYGVKD.

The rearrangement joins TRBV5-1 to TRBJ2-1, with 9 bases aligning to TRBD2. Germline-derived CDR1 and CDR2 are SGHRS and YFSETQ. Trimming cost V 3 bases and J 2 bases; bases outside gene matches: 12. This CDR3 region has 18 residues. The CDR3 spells CASSSNRGLANTYNEQFF. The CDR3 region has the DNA TGCGCCAGCAGCTCGAATCGAGGACTAGCGAATACCTACAATGAGCAGTTCTTC.